These 15 T cell receptor beta chains were sequenced from one sample in a study of cytomegalovirus exposure and HLA in healthy donors. PCR employed 60 Vbeta and 13 Jbeta primers. This table comes from immunoSEQ multiplex PCR, and its TCRdb copy is limited to in-frame clones, with some not included. This table holds 110,000 to 150,000 clones, approximately 72% found once. Sequencing input: PBMCs. These receptors were taken from a man in his forties in good health and CMV-seronegative.

CDR3 nucleotide sequence: TGTGCCATCAGTGACAGGTGTCAAGCTTTCTTT. Translated: CAISDRCQAFF. The rearrangement joins TRBV10-3 to TRBJ1-1; D is undetermined. Germline loops: CDR1 ENHRY, CDR2 SYGVKD. Deletions cut 3 bases from V and 9 bases from J, with 8 bases between. The length of the CDR3 is 11 residues.

This rearrangement joins TRBV2 to TRBJ2-1; the D gene is possibly TRBD2 (5 bases). The CDR3 is 13 residues long. The V end lost 7 bases, the J end lost 5 bases, and 12 bases lay between the germline ends. Germline CDR1 reads SNHLY; CDR2 reads FYNNEI. This CDR3 is CASTRVEDNEQFF. The CDR3 bases are TGTGCCAGCACGAGGGTAGAGGACAATGAGCAGTTCTTC. Variable domain in full (rest from reference TRBV2 and TRBJ2-1): EPEVTQTPSHQVTQMGQEVILRCVPISNHLYFYWYRQILGQKVEFLVSFYNNEISEKSEIFDDQFSVERPDGSNFTLKIRSTKLEDSAMYFCASTRVEDNEQFFGPGTRLTVL.

The genes are TRBV7-8 and TRBJ1-1, with a weak D call TRBD1 (5 bases). CDR1 and CDR2 (germline): SGHVS, FQNEAQ. Trimming took off 0 bases at V and 5 bases at J, with 10 bases between the two ends. The CDR3 covers 14 residues. The CDR3 DNA is TGTGCCAGCAGCTTAGCGTGGGGGGATACTGAAGCTTTCTTT. This sequence encodes CASSLAWGDTEAFF. Full variable domain (outside the CDR3, taken from reference TRBV7-8 and TRBJ1-1): GAGVSQSPRYKVAKRGQDVALRCDPISGHVSLFWYQQALGQGPEFLTYFQNEAQLDKSGLPSDRFFAERPEGSVSTLKIQRTQQEDSAVYLCASSLAWGDTEAFFGQGTRLTVV.

The chain employs TRBV18 and TRBJ2-7; D not certain. Germline V gene sequence: CDR1 KGHSH, CDR2 LQKENI. V was clipped by 0 bases and J by 6 bases, with 15 bases between them. The CDR3 spans 15 residues. CDR3 amino acids: CASSPPERARGEQYF. Written as DNA, the CDR3 is TGTGCCAGCTCACCACCGGAGCGAGCACGAGGCGAGCAGTACTTC. The complete variable domain, with remaining parts taken from reference TRBV18 and TRBJ2-7, reads NAGVMQNPRHLVRRRGQEARLRCSPMKGHSHVYWYRQLPEEGLKFMVYLQKENIIDESGMPKERFSAEFPKEGPSILRIQQVVRGDSAAYFCASSPPERARGEQYFGPGTRLTVT.

The chain carries TRBV28 and TRBJ1-3; D remains ambiguous. Trimming pared 1 base from V and 1 base from J, leaving 5 bases between. Germline values: CDR1 MDHEN, CDR2 SYDVKM. The CDR3 has 14 amino acids. The CDR3, as DNA: TGTGCCAGCAGTTTATACCGGTCTGGAAACACCATATATTTT. It codes for CASSLYRSGNTIYF.

This chain uses TRBV19 with TRBJ2-7; possibly TRBD1 for D (5 bases). The CDR3 length is 14 residues. Germline assignment: CDR1 LNHDA and CDR2 SQIVND (reference sequence). Trimming stripped 6 bases from V and 0 bases from J, with 12 bases between. CDR3 bases: TGTGCCAGTAGCCCCCAACAGGACTCCTACGAGCAGTACTTC. Its protein product is CASSPQQDSYEQYF.

This clone was observed a few times. The rearrangement links TRBV6-1 to TRBJ2-3; possibly TRBD2 for D (5 bases). V lost 2 bases and J 1 base, leaving 7 bases between the germline ends. Looked up from germline, CDR1 is MNHNS and CDR2 is SASEGT. The CDR3 length is 14 residues. As DNA, the CDR3 is TGTGCCAGCAGTGAACGGGGTGGCACAGATACGCAGTATTTT. It specifies CASSERGGTDTQYF.

The chain uses TRBV6-6 and TRBJ2-3, with TRBD1 identical over 7 bases. Germline V gene lookup returns CDR1 MNHNY and CDR2 SVGAGI (reference sequence). Trimming took 2 bases from V and 0 from J; bases not matched to a gene: 5. The CDR3 sequence is 16 residues long. The CDR3 sequence: CASSYGTEISTDTQYF. As DNA, the CDR3 is TGTGCCAGCAGTTACGGGACAGAGATCAGCACAGATACGCAGTATTTT.

The CDR3 here is CASSFLPGQGAYGYTF. In DNA, the CDR3 is TGTGCCAGCAGCTTTCTACCGGGACAGGGGGCTTATGGCTACACCTTC. The chain links TRBV11-2 to TRBJ1-2; TRBD1 matches at 12 bases. Germline loops: CDR1 SGHAT, CDR2 FQNNGV. The CDR3 contains 16 residues. The ends lost 3 bases at V and 5 bases at J; junction bases unmatched: 7.

This chain connects TRBV7-8 to TRBJ1-4, with 7 bases identical to TRBD1. The CDR3 is 16 residues long. From germline, CDR1 is SGHVS and CDR2 FQNEAQ. V shed 2 bases, J shed 3 bases, and the junction held 6 bases outside the gene matches. The CDR3 nucleotides read TGTGCCAGCAGCTTATATGGGACAGTTTCTAATGAAAAACTGTTTTTT. Protein product: CASSLYGTVSNEKLFF. Looking up the rest from reference TRBV7-8 and TRBJ1-4 gives the full variable domain: GAGVSQSPRYKVAKRGQDVALRCDPISGHVSLFWYQQALGQGPEFLTYFQNEAQLDKSGLPSDRFFAERPEGSVSTLKIQRTQQEDSAVYLCASSLYGTVSNEKLFFGSGTQLSVL.

The chain is built from TRBV10-2 and TRBJ2-7; TRBD2 aligns across 10 bases. V lost 0 bases to trimming and J lost 2 bases; unmatched junction nucleotides: 7. This CDR3 region has 17 residues. Germline CDR1 is WSHSY and CDR2 is SAAADI. CDR3 nucleotides: TGCGCCAGCAGTGAGTCGACCCCAGCGGGGGGGACCTACGAGCAGTACTTC. It codes for CASSESTPAGGTYEQYF.

Here the CDR3 DNA reads TGCGCCAGCAGCTTGGTTGGCTACAGGGGAAACAACGAGCAGTACTTC. It translates to CASSLVGYRGNNEQYF. J is TRBJ2-7 and V is TRBV5-1, with 7 bases aligning to TRBD1. With V trimmed by 0 bases and J by 5 bases, 11 bases remained unmatched. This CDR3 comprises 16 residues. Germline V gene lookup returns CDR1 SGHRS and CDR2 YFSETQ.

This rearrangement joins TRBV28 to TRBJ2-7; TRBD1 aligns across 7 bases. CDR1 and CDR2 (germline): MDHEN, SYDVKM. V shed 2 bases and J 9 bases; nucleotides not matched to a gene: 19. The CDR3 loop spans 17 amino acids. CDR3 loop: CASSLDSRQGYFRGQYF. The CDR3 region has the DNA TGTGCCAGCAGTTTAGACTCCCGACAGGGTTATTTTCGAGGGCAGTACTTC.

This clone came up once. This chain connects TRBV7-2 to TRBJ2-7; D possibly corresponds to TRBD1 (6 bases). The CDR3 is made up of 10 amino acids. Germline-derived CDR1 and CDR2 are SGHTA and FQGNSA. Trimming took 11 bases from V and 3 from J, leaving 8 bases between them. The CDR3 DNA reads as TGTGCCGTGGACAGCTACGAGCAGTACTTC. This translates into CAVDSYEQYF.

This clone was recorded only once. The chain couples TRBV6-5 to TRBJ2-1; 10 bases match TRBD2. This CDR3 spans 15 amino acids. Per the germline V gene, CDR1 is MNHEY and CDR2 is SVGAGI. V gave up 2 bases and J gave up 8 bases; unmatched junction bases: 6. CDR3 bases: TGTGCCAGCAGTTACCGGACTAGCGGTAGCGATGAGCAGTTCTTC. This encodes CASSYRTSGSDEQFF.